The entry that follows covers one TCR beta chain sequence. Its matching antigen is unknown. This sample stems from a study of cytomegalovirus exposure and HLA in healthy donors. The study, taken as a whole, reports: There were several of the most significant clusters that appeared linked to common viral pathogens in a later analysis.

PCR primers comprised 60 Vbeta and 13 Jbeta primers. Data came from immunoSEQ multiplex PCR; TCRdb stores just in-frame clones and leaves some out. In all, the sample yields tens of thousands of clones. The V and J ends lost 7 bases and 6 bases, in that order; junction bases with no gene match: 9. The CDR3 spans 14 residues. CDR1 is LNHDA, CDR2 SQIVND, per germline (reference sequence). This chain joins TRBV19 and TRBJ2-7; TRBD2 matches at 10 bases. The sample consisted of PBMCs. The receptor comes from a female donor in good health and CMV-seronegative. Here the CDR3 DNA reads TGTGCCAGTAAGCCGGGACTAGCGAGGACCGAGCAGTACTTC. This sequence encodes CASKPGLARTEQYF.